This T cell receptor (beta chain) comes out of a study of blood T cells in healthy people across ages. Study overall: Through template switching, about one barcoded beta molecule was captured per two T cells, as measured in model experiments. The study's findings and limits: It was not known whether donors were CMV positive (a possible confounder of expanded clonotype changes).

With a J-beta primer mix and a sample-barcoded 5' primer, a second PCR ran roughly 6 to 11 cycles. TCRdb redid the calling of the 5' RACE reads with MiXCR, one entry per CDR3 protein. This table has 550,000 to 600,000 distinct CDR3 sequences, 27% appearing once. There are 15 residues in the CDR3. CDR1 is SGHTA and CDR2 is FQGNSA in the germline V gene. V lost 5 bases, J lost 11 bases, and 21 bases lay in between. Only a few counts were recorded for this clonotype. Its antigen is still unknown. The clonotype comes from a woman aged 65 to 85 in good health. Sequenced sample: blood. The chain uses TRBV7-2 and TRBJ1-4; tentative D call: TRBD1 (6 bases). This CDR3 is CASSQHGGREEKLFF. The CDR3 region has the DNA TGTGCCAGCAGCCAACACGGGGGGCGGGAGGAGAAACTGTTTTTT.